This T cell receptor (beta chain) derives from a study of shared clonotypes between healthy human individuals. Study findings and constraints: The authors expected sequencing depth to affect clonotype sharing among donors.

Of note for this clone: Antigen: not known.

TCRdb's copy holds only in-frame clones and misses some; the assay was immunoSEQ multiplex PCR. The table has roughly 2,300,000 clones, about nine tenths seen once. The germline CDR1 and CDR2 sequences are MDHEN and SYDVKM. Trimming removed 3 bases from V and 6 bases from J; junction bases left unmatched: 2. The CDR3 is 14 residues long. This sequence was found in a man between 18 and 29 years old in good health. Some clones in this sample may be carry-over from other donors' samples. The V and J genes are TRBV28 and TRBJ1-5; 10 bases map to TRBD1. The sequencing sample was made of naive CD4+ T cells from PBMCs. Specified subset: CD45RA+ positively selected. CDR3 region: CASSFRDRGQPQHF. CDR3 in DNA: TGTGCCAGCAGTTTTCGGGACAGGGGTCAGCCCCAGCATTTT.